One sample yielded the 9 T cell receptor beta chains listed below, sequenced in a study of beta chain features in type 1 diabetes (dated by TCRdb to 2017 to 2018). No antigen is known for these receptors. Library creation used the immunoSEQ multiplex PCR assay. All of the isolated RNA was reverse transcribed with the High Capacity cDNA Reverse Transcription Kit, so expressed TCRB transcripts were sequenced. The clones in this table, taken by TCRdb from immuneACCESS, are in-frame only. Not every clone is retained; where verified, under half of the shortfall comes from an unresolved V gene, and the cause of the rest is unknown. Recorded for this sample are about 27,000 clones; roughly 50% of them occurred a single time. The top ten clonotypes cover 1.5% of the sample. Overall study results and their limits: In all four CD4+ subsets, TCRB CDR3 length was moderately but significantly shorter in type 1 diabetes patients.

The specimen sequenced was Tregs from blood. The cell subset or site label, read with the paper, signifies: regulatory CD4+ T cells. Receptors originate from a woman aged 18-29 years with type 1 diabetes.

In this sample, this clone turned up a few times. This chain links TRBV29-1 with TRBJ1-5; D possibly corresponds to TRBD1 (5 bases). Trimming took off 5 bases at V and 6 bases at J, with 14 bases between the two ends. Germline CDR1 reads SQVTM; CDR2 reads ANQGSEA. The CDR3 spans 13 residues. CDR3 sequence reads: CSVSRGAGQPQHF. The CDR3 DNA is TGCAGCGTTTCGCGGGGCGCGGGTCAGCCCCAGCATTTT.

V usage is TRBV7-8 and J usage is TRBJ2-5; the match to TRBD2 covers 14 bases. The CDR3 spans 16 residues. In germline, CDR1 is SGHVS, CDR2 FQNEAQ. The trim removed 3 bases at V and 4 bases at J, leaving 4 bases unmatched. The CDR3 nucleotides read TGTGCCAGCAGCTTCGGGACTAGCGGGAGCGGAGAGACCCAGTACTTC. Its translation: CASSFGTSGSGETQYF.

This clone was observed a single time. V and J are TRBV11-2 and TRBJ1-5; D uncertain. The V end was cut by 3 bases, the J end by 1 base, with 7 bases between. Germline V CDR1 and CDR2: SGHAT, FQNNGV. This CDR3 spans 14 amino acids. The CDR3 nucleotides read TGTGCCAGCAGCTTTAAGCAAAGCAATCAGCCCCAGCATTTT. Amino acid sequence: CASSFKQSNQPQHF. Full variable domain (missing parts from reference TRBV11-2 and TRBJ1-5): EAGVAQSPRYKIIEKRQSVAFWCNPISGHATLYWYQQILGQGPKLLIQFQNNGVVDDSQLPKDRFSAERLKGVDSTLKIQPAKLEDSAVYLCASSFKQSNQPQHFGDGTRLSIL.

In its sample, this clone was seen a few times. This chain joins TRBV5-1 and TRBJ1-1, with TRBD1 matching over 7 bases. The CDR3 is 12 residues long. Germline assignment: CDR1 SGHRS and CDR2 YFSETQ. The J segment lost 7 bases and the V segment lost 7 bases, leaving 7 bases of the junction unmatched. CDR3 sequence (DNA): TGCGCCAGCCGTTACCGGGACAGTGAAGCTTTCTTT. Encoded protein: CASRYRDSEAFF.

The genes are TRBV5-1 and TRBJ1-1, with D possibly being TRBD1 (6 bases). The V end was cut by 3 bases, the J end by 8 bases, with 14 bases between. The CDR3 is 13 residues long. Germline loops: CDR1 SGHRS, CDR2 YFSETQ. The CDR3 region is CASSSLGTPEAFF. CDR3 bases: TGCGCCAGCAGCTCCTTGGGGACACCAGAAGCTTTCTTT.

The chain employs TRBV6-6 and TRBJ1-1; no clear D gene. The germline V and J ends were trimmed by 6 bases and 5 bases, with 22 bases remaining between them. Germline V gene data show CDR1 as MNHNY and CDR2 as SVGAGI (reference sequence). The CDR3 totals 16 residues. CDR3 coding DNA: TGTGCCAGCAGCACGCCGCGGGAGGGAGCACAAACTGAAGCTTTCTTT. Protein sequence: CASSTPREGAQTEAFF.

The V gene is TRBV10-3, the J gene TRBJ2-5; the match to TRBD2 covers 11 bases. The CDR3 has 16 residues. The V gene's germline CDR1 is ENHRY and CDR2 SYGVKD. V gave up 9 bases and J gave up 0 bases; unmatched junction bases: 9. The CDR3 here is CAMTNPGLADQETQYF. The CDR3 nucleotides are TGTGCCATGACCAACCCGGGACTAGCGGACCAAGAGACCCAGTACTTC.

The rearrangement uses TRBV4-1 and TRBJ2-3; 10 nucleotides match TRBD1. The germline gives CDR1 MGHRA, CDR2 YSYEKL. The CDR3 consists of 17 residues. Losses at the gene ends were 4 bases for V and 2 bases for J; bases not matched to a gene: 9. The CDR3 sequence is CASSPTGTGDATDTQYF. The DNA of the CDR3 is TGCGCCAGCAGCCCTACCGGGACAGGGGACGCCACAGATACGCAGTATTTT.

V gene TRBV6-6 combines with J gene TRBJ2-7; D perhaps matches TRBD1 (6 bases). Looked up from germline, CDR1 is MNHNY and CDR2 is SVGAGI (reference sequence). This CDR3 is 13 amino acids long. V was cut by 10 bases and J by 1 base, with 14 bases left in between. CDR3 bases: TGTGCCACGAGGGGGACACTATCCTACGAGCAGTACGTC. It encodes CATRGTLSYEQYV.